Listed here is a single T cell receptor beta chain. The germline gene is not matched at one end of the junction; a read error may be the cause. The entry originates in a study of tumor and adjacent non-tumor tissue in lung cancer. Study background: Stage I to III disease affected roughly 10 men and roughly five women aged about 30 to 85.

A modified ARM-PCR protocol with three rounds of nested PCR amplified TCRbeta. TCRdb recomputed calls from the multiplex PCR reads with MiXCR, one row per CDR3 protein. The sample lists 71,000 or so distinct CDR3 sequences, 65% to 90% occurring once. The germline gives CDR1 DFQATT, CDR2 SNEGSKA (reference sequence). The CDR3 extends over 16 amino acids. No cell sorting was done before RNA was extracted from the tissue. Chemotherapy-naive patients with new lung cancer underwent thoracic surgery in China, August–November 2014. This clonotype originated in a woman aged 45 to 65 with non-small cell lung cancer. The chain employs TRBV20-1 and TRBJ1-6, with D possibly TRBD1 on 6 matching bases. Sample: lung tumor tissue. The DNA for the CDR3 is TGCAGTGCTAGATATGATAGGGGGTCATATAATTCACCCTTCCACTTT. Amino acid sequence: CSARYDRGSYNSPFHF.